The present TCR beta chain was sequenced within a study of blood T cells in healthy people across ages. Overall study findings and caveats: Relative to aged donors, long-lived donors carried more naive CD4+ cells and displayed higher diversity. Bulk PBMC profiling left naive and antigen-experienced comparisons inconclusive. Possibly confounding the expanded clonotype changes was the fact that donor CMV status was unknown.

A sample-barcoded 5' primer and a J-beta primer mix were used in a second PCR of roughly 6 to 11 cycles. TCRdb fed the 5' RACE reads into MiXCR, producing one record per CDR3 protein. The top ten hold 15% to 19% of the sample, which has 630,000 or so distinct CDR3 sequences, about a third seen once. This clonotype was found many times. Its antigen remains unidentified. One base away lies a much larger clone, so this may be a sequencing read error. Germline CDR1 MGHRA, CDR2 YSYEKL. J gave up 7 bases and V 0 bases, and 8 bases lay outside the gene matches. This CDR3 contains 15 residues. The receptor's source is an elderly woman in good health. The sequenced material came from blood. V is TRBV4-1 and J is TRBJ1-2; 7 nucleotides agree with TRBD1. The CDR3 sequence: CASSQEDRDGGGYTF. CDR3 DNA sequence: TGCGCCAGCAGCCAAGAAGACAGGGACGGTGGTGGCTACACCTTC.